The present entry profiles one T cell receptor beta chain with its context. Its antigen is unknown. This sample is part of a study of post-analysis software for immune sequencing data. About the study: The disease courses covered relapsing-remitting, secondary progressive and progressive-relapsing multiple sclerosis.

Whole-study findings and limits: Batch-mates among the samples co-clustered strongly by F measure. Five TRBV segments were significantly more frequent in patients than in controls. TRBV5-6, TRBV5-1 and TRBV20-1 were among these segments. Normalized Chao1 diversity was significantly reduced in patients versus controls.

CDR3 size: 12 residues. CDR1 is SQVTM and CDR2 is ANQGSEA in the germline V gene. Between the trimmed V and J ends, which lost 1 base and 15 bases, there was a span of 16 bases. The TCR beta cDNA libraries carried unique molecular identifiers. Input amounts of about 0.85 to 11 million T cells were used. These gave 500,000 or so cDNA molecules, so each molecule approximated one T cell. TCRdb itself ran the PCR reads through MiXCR, one entry per CDR3 protein. The table lists about 820,000 distinct CDR3 sequences, around 53% of them singletons. The clonotype originates from a girl under 18 with multiple sclerosis. The rearrangement joins TRBV29-1 to TRBJ2-1; possible D gene TRBD2, 6 bases. Material for sequencing was blood. Here the CDR3 DNA reads TGCAGCGTTGAAGTCGGCGGGGCTGGCGGGTTCTTC. Translation: CSVEVGGAGGFF.